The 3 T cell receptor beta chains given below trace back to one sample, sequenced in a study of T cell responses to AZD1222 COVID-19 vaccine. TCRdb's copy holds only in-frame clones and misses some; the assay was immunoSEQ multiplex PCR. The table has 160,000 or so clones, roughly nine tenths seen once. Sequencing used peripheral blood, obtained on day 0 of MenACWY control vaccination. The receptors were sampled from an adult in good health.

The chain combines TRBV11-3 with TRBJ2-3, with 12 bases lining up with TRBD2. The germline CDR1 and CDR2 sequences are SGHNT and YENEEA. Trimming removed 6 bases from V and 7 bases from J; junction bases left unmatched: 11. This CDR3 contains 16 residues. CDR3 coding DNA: TGTGCCAGCAGAGACGGACTAGCGGGGTTCAGTCATACGCAGTATTTT. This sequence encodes CASRDGLAGFSHTQYF. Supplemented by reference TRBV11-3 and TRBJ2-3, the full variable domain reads EAGVVQSPRYKIIEKKQPVAFWCNPISGHNTLYWYLQNLGQGPELLIRYENEEAVDDSQLPKDRFSAERLKGVDSTLKIQPAELGDSAVYLCASRDGLAGFSHTQYFGPGTRLTVL.

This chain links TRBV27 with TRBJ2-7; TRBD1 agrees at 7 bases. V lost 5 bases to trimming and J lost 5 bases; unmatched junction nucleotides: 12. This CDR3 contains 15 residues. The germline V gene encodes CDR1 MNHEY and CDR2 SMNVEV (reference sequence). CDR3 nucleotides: TGTGCCAGCAGTCCTTTACGACAGGGCTTCGACGAGCAGTACTTC. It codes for CASSPLRQGFDEQYF.

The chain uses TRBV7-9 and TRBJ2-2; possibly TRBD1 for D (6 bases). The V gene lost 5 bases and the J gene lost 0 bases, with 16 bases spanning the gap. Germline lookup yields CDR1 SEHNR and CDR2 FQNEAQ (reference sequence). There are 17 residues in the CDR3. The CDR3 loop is CASSADQGRPNTGELFF. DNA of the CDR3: TGTGCCAGCAGCGCCGACCAGGGGCGCCCGAACACCGGGGAGCTGTTTTTT. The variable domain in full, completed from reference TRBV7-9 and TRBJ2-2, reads DTGVSQNPRHKITKRGQNVTFRCDPISEHNRLYWYRQTLGQGPEFLTYFQNEAQLEKSRLLSDRFSAERPKGSFSTLEIQRTEQGDSAMYLCASSADQGRPNTGELFFGEGSRLTVL.